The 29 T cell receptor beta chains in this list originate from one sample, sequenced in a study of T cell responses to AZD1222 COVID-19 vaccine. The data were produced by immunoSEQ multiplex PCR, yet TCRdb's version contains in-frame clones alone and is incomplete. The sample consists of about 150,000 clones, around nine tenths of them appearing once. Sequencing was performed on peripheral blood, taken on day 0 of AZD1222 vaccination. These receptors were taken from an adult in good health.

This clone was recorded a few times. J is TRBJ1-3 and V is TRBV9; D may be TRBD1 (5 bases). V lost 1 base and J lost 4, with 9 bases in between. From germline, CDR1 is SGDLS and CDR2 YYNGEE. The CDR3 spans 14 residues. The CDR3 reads CASSVRPGGNTIYF. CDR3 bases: TGTGCCAGCAGCGTACGGCCAGGGGGAAACACCATATATTTT.

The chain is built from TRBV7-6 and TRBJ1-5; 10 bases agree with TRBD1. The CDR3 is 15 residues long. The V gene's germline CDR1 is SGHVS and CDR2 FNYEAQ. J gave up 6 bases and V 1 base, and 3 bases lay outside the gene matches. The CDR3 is CASSLGQGAGQPQHF. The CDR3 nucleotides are TGTGCCAGCAGCTTAGGACAGGGGGCAGGTCAGCCCCAGCATTTT.

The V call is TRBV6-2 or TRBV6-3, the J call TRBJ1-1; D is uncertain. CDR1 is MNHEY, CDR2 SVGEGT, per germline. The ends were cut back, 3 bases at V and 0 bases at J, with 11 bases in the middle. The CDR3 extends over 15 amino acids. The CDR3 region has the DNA TGTGCCAGCAGTTATGCGGCAGCGGTGAACACTGAAGCTTTCTTT. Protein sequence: CASSYAAAVNTEAFF.

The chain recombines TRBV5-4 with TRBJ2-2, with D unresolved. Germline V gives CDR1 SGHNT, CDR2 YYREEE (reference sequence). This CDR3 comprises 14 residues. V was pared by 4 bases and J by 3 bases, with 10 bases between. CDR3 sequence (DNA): TGTGCCAGCAGCCCATACACGTACACCGGGGAGCTGTTTTTT. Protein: CASSPYTYTGELFF. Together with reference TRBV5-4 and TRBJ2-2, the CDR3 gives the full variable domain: ETGVTQSPTHLIKTRGQQVTLRCSSQSGHNTVSWYQQALGQGPQFIFQYYREEENGRGNFPPRFSGLQFPNYSSELNVNALELDDSALYLCASSPYTYTGELFFGEGSRLTVL.

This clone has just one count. This chain's CDR3 is CAWRAGQVGSYTF. CDR3 sequence (DNA): TGTGCCTGGAGGGCGGGACAGGTTGGGAGCTACACCTTC. V and J are TRBV30 and TRBJ1-2; 8 bases are a match to TRBD1. Germline CDR1 and CDR2: GTSNPN and SVGIG (reference sequence). Trimming removed 3 bases from V and 9 bases from J; junction bases left unmatched: 9. The CDR3 covers 13 residues.

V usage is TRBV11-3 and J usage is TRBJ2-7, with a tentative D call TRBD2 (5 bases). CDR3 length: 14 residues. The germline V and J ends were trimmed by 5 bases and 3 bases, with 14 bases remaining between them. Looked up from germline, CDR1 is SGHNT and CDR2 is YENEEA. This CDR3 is CASSPAVGSYEQYF. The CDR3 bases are TGTGCCAGCAGCCCCGCAGTGGGGAGCTACGAGCAGTACTTC. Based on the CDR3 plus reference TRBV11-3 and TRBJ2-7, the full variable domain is EAGVVQSPRYKIIEKKQPVAFWCNPISGHNTLYWYLQNLGQGPELLIRYENEEAVDDSQLPKDRFSAERLKGVDSTLKIQPAELGDSAVYLCASSPAVGSYEQYFGPGTRLTVT.

Here the CDR3 reads CASSEGAGETDTQYF. The CDR3 coding sequence is TGTGCCAGCAGTGAGGGGGCGGGGGAGACAGATACGCAGTATTTT. The chain joins TRBV6-4 to TRBJ2-3; maybe TRBD2 (7 bases). The germline V gene has CDR1 MRHNA and CDR2 SNTAGT. The V end lost 3 bases, the J end lost 3 bases, and 13 bases lay between the germline ends. This CDR3 is 15 amino acids long.

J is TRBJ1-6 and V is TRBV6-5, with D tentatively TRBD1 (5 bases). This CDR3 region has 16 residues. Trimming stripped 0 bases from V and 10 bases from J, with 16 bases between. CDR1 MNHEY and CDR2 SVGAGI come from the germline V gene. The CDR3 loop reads CASSYSGGVYLSPLHF. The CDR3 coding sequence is TGTGCCAGCAGTTACTCGGGGGGGGTTTATTTGTCACCCCTCCACTTT.

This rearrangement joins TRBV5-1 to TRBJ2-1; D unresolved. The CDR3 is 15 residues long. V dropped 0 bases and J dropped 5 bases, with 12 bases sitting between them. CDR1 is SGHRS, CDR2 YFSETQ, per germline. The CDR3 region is CASSLARSQNNEQFF. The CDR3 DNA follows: TGCGCCAGCAGCTTGGCCAGGAGTCAAAACAATGAGCAGTTCTTC.

CDR3 protein: CASSTRTGVGGDEQFF. The CDR3 region has the DNA TGTGCCAGCAGCACCCGGACAGGAGTCGGGGGCGATGAGCAGTTCTTC. The rearrangement joins TRBV9 to TRBJ2-1; TRBD1 might be the D (7 bases). V shed 4 bases and J shed 8 bases, with 22 bases lying between them. In germline, CDR1 is SGDLS, CDR2 YYNGEE. The CDR3 runs 16 residues.

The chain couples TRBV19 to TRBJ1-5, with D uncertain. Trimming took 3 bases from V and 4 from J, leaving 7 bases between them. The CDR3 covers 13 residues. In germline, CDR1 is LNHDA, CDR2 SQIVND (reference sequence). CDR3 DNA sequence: TGTGCCAGTAGTATTACGGCAAATCAGCCCCAGCATTTT. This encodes CASSITANQPQHF.

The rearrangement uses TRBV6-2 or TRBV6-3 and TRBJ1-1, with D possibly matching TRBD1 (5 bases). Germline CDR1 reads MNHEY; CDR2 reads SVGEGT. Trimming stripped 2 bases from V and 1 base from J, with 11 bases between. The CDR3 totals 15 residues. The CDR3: CASSYPGTGNTEAFF. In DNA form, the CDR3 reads TGTGCCAGCAGTTACCCCGGGACGGGGAACACTGAAGCTTTCTTT.

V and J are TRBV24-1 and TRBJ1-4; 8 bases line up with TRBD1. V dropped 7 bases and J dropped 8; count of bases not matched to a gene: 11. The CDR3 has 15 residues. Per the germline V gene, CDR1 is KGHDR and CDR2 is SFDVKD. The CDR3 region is CATSNSGGAGEKLFF. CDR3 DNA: TGTGCCACCAGCAACTCAGGGGGCGCAGGGGAAAAACTGTTTTTT.

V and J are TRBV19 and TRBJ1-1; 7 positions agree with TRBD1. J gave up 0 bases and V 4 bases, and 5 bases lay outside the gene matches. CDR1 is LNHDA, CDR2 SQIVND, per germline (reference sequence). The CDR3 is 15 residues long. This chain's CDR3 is CASSTYRGVNTEAFF. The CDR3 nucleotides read TGTGCCAGTAGTACCTACAGGGGCGTGAACACTGAAGCTTTCTTT.

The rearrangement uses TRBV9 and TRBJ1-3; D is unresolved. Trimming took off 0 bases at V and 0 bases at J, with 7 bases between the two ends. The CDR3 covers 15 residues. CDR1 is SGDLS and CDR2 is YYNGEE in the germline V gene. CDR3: CASSVGSSSGNTIYF. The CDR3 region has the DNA TGTGCCAGCAGCGTAGGGTCCAGCTCTGGAAACACCATATATTTT. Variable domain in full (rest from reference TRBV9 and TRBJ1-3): DSGVTQTPKHLITATGQRVTLRCSPRSGDLSVYWYQQSLDQGLQFLIQYYNGEERAKGNILERFSAQQFPDLHSELNLSSLELGDSALYFCASSVGSSSGNTIYFGEGSWLTVV.

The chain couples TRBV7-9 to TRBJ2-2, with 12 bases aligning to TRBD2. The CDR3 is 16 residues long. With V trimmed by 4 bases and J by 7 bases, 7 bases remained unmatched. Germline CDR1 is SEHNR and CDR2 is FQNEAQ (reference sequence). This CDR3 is CASSSRLAGAIGELFF. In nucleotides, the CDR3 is TGTGCCAGCAGCTCCCGACTAGCGGGAGCTATCGGGGAGCTGTTTTTT.

CDR3 in DNA: TGTGCCAGTAGTATAAGCTCGGGCGGGAGGAGCTATGAGCAGTTCTTC. As protein: CASSISSGGRSYEQFF. This chain joins TRBV19 and TRBJ2-1, with 8 bases that match TRBD2. The CDR3 extends over 16 amino acids. CDR1 is LNHDA, CDR2 SQIVND, per germline (reference sequence). Trimming took 2 bases from V and 8 from J; bases not matched to a gene: 11.

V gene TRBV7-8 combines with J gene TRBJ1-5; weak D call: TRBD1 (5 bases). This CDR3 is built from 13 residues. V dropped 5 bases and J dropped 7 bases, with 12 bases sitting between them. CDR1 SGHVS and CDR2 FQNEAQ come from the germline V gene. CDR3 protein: CASSPGTEQPQHF. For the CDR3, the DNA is TGTGCCAGCAGCCCAGGGACGGAGCAGCCCCAGCATTTT.

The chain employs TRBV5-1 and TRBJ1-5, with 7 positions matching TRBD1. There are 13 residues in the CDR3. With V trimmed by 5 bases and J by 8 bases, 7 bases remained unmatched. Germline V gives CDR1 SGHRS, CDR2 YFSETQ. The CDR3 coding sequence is TGCGCCAGCAGTGACAGGGCAGGTAAGCCCCAGCATTTT. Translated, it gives CASSDRAGKPQHF.

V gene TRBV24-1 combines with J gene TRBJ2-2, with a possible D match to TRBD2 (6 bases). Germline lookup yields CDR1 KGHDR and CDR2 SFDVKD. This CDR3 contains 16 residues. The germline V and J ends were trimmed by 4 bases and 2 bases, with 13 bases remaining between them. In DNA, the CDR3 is TGTGCCACCAGTGACTCCGGGACTGTTAACACCGGGGAGCTGTTTTTT. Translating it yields CATSDSGTVNTGELFF.

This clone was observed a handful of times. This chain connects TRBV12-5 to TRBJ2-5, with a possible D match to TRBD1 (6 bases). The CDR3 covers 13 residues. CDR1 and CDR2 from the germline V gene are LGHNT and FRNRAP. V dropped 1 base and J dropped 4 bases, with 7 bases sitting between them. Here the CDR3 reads CASGLGRGETQYF. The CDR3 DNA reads TGTGCTAGTGGTTTGGGCAGGGGAGAGACCCAGTACTTC.

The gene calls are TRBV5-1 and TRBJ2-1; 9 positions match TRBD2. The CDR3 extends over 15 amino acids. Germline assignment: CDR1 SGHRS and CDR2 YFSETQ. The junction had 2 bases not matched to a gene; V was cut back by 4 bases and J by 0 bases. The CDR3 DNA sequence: TGCGCCAGCAGCCGTAGCGGGAGCTCCTACAATGAGCAGTTCTTC. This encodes CASSRSGSSYNEQFF.

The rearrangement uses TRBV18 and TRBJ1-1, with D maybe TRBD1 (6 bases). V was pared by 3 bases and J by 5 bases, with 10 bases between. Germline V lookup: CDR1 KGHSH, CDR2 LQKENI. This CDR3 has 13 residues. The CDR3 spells CASSPYRATEAFF. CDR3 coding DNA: TGTGCCAGCTCACCCTACAGGGCTACTGAAGCTTTCTTT.

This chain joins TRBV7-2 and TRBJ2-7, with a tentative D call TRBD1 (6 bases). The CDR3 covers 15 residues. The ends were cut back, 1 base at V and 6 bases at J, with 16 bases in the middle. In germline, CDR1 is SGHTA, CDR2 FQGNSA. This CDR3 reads CASSLVTGLFGEQYF. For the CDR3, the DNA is TGTGCCAGCAGCTTAGTTACAGGGTTATTCGGCGAGCAGTACTTC.

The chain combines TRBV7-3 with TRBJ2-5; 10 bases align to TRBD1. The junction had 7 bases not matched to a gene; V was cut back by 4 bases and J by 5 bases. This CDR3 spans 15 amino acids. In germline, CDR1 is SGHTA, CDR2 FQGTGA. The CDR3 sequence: CASSSGQGVGETQYF. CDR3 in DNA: TGTGCCAGCAGCTCCGGACAGGGGGTAGGGGAGACCCAGTACTTC.

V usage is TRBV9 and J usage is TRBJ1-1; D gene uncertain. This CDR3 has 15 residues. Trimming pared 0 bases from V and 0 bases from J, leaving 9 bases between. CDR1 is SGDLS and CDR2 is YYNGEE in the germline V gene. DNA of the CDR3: TGTGCCAGCAGCGTAGATGCTCGATTGAACACTGAAGCTTTCTTT. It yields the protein CASSVDARLNTEAFF.

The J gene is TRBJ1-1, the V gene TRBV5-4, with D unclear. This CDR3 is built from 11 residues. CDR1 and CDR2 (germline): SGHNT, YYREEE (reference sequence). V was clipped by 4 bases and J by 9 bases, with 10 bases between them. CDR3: CASSDLNKAFF. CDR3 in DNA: TGTGCCAGCAGCGATCTAAACAAAGCTTTCTTT.

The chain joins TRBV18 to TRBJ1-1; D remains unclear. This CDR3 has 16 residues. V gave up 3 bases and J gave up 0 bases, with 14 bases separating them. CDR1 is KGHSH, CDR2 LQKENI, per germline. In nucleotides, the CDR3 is TGTGCCAGCTCACCTCCGGGGAACCTGGTGAACACTGAAGCTTTCTTT. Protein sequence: CASSPPGNLVNTEAFF.

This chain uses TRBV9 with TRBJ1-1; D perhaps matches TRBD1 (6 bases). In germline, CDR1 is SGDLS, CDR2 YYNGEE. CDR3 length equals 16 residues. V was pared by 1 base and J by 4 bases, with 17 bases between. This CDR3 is CASSVYSGVGATEAFF. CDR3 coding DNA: TGTGCCAGCAGCGTATATTCAGGGGTCGGAGCCACTGAAGCTTTCTTT. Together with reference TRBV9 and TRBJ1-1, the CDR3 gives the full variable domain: DSGVTQTPKHLITATGQRVTLRCSPRSGDLSVYWYQQSLDQGLQFLIQYYNGEERAKGNILERFSAQQFPDLHSELNLSSLELGDSALYFCASSVYSGVGATEAFFGQGTRLTVV.